A single sample gave rise to the 7 T cell receptor beta chains below, sequenced in a study of preoperative IRX-2 immunotherapy in early breast cancer. Specified treatment: preoperative locoregional IRX-2 cytokine immunotherapy. Using immunoSEQ multiplex PCR, the repertoire was profiled, and TCRdb retains in-frame clones only, with some absent. The sample has 30,000 or so clones; 65% to 85% are singletons. The sample was collected from a patient treated with IRX-2 immunotherapy. Receptor source: a human donor with breast cancer.

V usage is TRBV11-3 and J usage is TRBJ1-6, with no clear D. The V gene lost 4 bases and the J gene lost 8 bases, with 15 bases spanning the gap. The CDR3 runs 15 residues. The germline V gene encodes CDR1 SGHNT and CDR2 YENEEA. CDR3 in amino acids: CASSWALLGDSPLHF. CDR3 nucleotide sequence: TGTGCCAGCAGCTGGGCGTTGCTTGGGGATTCACCCCTCCACTTT.

This clone is deemed medium-sized (0.01 to 0.1%). The V call is TRBV11-3, the J call TRBJ2-3; D might be TRBD2 (5 bases). The CDR3 contains 14 residues. The V gene's germline CDR1 is SGHNT and CDR2 YENEEA. Trimming took 8 bases from V and 2 from J, leaving 14 bases between them. The CDR3 sequence is CASHSRDLTDTQYF. Here the CDR3 DNA reads TGTGCCAGCCACAGTCGGGATCTCACAGATACGCAGTATTTT. Filled out from reference TRBV11-3 and TRBJ2-3, the complete variable domain reads EAGVVQSPRYKIIEKKQPVAFWCNPISGHNTLYWYLQNLGQGPELLIRYENEEAVDDSQLPKDRFSAERLKGVDSTLKIQPAELGDSAVYLCASHSRDLTDTQYFGPGTRLTVL.

This clone was seen more than once but under ten times. The rearrangement uses TRBV29-1 and TRBJ2-1, with no clear D. This CDR3 spans 13 amino acids. Germline-derived CDR1 and CDR2 are SQVTM and ANQGSEA. The CDR3: CRALGFSYNEQFF. The CDR3 DNA sequence: TGCAGGGCTTTGGGCTTTTCCTACAATGAGCAGTTCTTC.

The chain recombines TRBV30 with TRBJ2-1, with D possibly matching TRBD1 (6 bases). The V and J ends lost 3 bases and 7 bases respectively, with 7 bases between them. CDR3 length: 11 amino acids. CDR1 GTSNPN and CDR2 SVGIG come from the germline V gene (reference sequence). In nucleotides, the CDR3 is TGTGCCTGGAGCCAGGGGAATGAGCAGTTCTTC. Its protein product is CAWSQGNEQFF.

This chain joins TRBV30 and TRBJ1-5; TRBD1 agrees at 7 bases. The CDR3 runs 14 residues. Per the germline V gene, CDR1 is GTSNPN and CDR2 is SVGIG (reference sequence). The junction had 3 bases not matched to a gene; V was cut back by 1 base and J by 3 bases. Here the CDR3 reads CAWSGGQVNQPQHF. DNA of the CDR3: TGTGCCTGGAGTGGCGGACAGGTCAATCAGCCCCAGCATTTT.

The rearrangement uses TRBV19 and TRBJ2-1; D is unclear. V lost 6 bases to trimming and J lost 12 bases, with 12 bases between them. This CDR3 region has 11 residues. The V gene's germline CDR1 is LNHDA and CDR2 SQIVND (reference sequence). CDR3 sequence reads: CASRYETGQFF. CDR3 sequence (DNA): TGTGCCAGTAGGTACGAAACCGGGCAGTTCTTC.

This clone came up once. The chain joins TRBV23-1 to TRBJ2-1, with a weak D call TRBD2 (6 bases). TRBV23-1 is labeled an ORF, and its function is uncertain. The V and J ends lost 6 bases and 5 bases respectively, with 17 bases between them. CDR3 length: 15 amino acids. The CDR3 loop reads CASSQAGRGHNEQFF. CDR3 DNA sequence: TGCGCCAGCAGCCAAGCAGGGCGGGGCCACAATGAGCAGTTCTTC.